This T cell receptor (beta chain) was sequenced during a study of memory CD4+ T cells and cytomegalovirus serostatus. Study summary: Healthy Belgian adult donors included about nine CMV-positive and 24 CMV-negative people.

Notes on this clone: What it binds is not known. Compared with germline, one end of the junction differs, possibly owing to a read error.

Findings of the study overall: Each of 60 to 80 CMV-associated TCRbeta sequences occurred in one to five individuals. A US-trained random forest predicted CMV serostatus with median AUC about 0.92.

The CDR3 runs to 11 residues. The V gene's germline CDR1 is ENHRY and CDR2 SYGVKD. The sort gate was single viable CD3+CD4+CD8-CD45RO+ cells for memory CD4+ T cells. CMV serostatus came from serum IgG against pp150, pp28, p38, p52. Clones were sequenced by immunoSEQ multiplex PCR, and TCRdb holds only the in-frame ones, with some missing. Altogether approximately 40,000 clones are present, 78% being singletons, with the ten largest covering about 0.6%. Material for sequencing was memory CD4+ T cells from blood. The chain couples TRBV10-3 to TRBJ1-1; D uncertain. The sequence derives from an adult in good health and CMV-seronegative. For the CDR3, the DNA is TGTGCCATCATTGTGAACTCTGAAGCTTTCTTT. Residues: CAIIVNSEAFF.